Listed below are T cell receptor beta chains from one sample, sequenced in a study of blood T cell repertoires in COVID-19. The protocol was immunoSEQ multiplex PCR, while the TCRdb copy is restricted to in-frame clones and leaves out a portion. The sample shows 250,000 to 350,000 clones, around 87% of them seen only once. Sequencing was carried out using peripheral blood. The source is a young man with active or convalescent COVID-19. The CDR3 runs from the conserved cysteine through the conserved F or W. A D gene is named only where the DNA matches it firmly. Rows may omit the clone size; those that give it use once, few, many or a size class.

abundance: -; d_gene: -; v_gene: TRBV12-3/TRBV12-4; j_gene: TRBJ1-1; CDR3nt: TGTGCCAGCAACGGAGACAGGAGTGAAGCTTTCTTT; CDR3aa: CASNGDRSEAFF
abundance: -; d_gene: TRBD1; v_gene: TRBV7-8; j_gene: TRBJ2-7; CDR3nt: TGTGCCAGCAGCTTTGACCGGGACAGAGGATCCTACGAGCAGTACTTC; CDR3aa: CASSFDRDRGSYEQYF
abundance: -; d_gene: -; v_gene: TRBV7-9; j_gene: TRBJ1-2; CDR3nt: TGTGCCAGCAGCGCGCCGGACAGCCTTCCCGTCTATGGCTACACCTTC; CDR3aa: CASSAPDSLPVYGYTF
abundance: -; d_gene: -; v_gene: TRBV7-9; j_gene: TRBJ2-1; CDR3nt: TGTGCCAGCAGCTTATTACTGGAGGCCTACAATGAGCAGTTCTTC; CDR3aa: CASSLLLEAYNEQFF
abundance: -; d_gene: TRBD1; v_gene: TRBV24-1; j_gene: TRBJ2-3; CDR3nt: TGTGCCACCAGCGACAGGGGGCTCACAGATACGCAGTATTTT; CDR3aa: CATSDRGLTDTQYF
abundance: -; d_gene: TRBD2; v_gene: TRBV9; j_gene: TRBJ2-3; CDR3nt: TGTGCCAGCAGCGGGACTAGCGGGAGTGGTAGCACAGATACGCAGTATTTT; CDR3aa: CASSGTSGSGSTDTQYF
abundance: -; d_gene: -; v_gene: TRBV6-2/TRBV6-3; j_gene: TRBJ2-1; CDR3nt: TGTGCCAGCAGTTTGGAAGCGGGCAATGAGCAGTTCTTC; CDR3aa: CASSLEAGNEQFF
abundance: once; d_gene: -; v_gene: TRBV6-2/TRBV6-3; j_gene: TRBJ2-3; CDR3nt: TGTGCCAGCAGTTACACACGCCACACAGATACGCAGTATTTT; CDR3aa: CASSYTRHTDTQYF
abundance: -; d_gene: TRBD2; v_gene: TRBV5-8; j_gene: TRBJ2-3; CDR3nt: TGTGCCAGCAGCACGCCCACATCCCAGCGGGGGGCCGCAGATACGCAGTATTTT; CDR3aa: CASSTPTSQRGAADTQYF
abundance: -; d_gene: TRBD2; v_gene: TRBV9; j_gene: TRBJ2-1; CDR3nt: TGTGCCAGCAGCGTACATCTCCCGGGAGGGCCGGTAAATGAGCAGTTCTTC; CDR3aa: CASSVHLPGGPVNEQFF
abundance: -; d_gene: TRBD2; v_gene: TRBV24-1; j_gene: TRBJ2-1; CDR3nt: TGTGCCACCAGTGATGATCTAGCGGACTCCTACAATGAGCAGTTCTTC; CDR3aa: CATSDDLADSYNEQFF
abundance: -; d_gene: -; v_gene: TRBV5-1; j_gene: TRBJ2-3; CDR3nt: TGCGCCAGCAGCTGGTACGGGAACACAGATACGCAGTATTTT; CDR3aa: CASSWYGNTDTQYF
abundance: -; d_gene: -; v_gene: TRBV9; j_gene: TRBJ1-4; CDR3nt: TGTGCCAGCAGTGGGGGGGAAAGTAATGAAAAACTGTTTTTT; CDR3aa: CASSGGESNEKLFF
abundance: -; d_gene: -; v_gene: TRBV7-3; j_gene: TRBJ2-1; CDR3nt: TGTGCCAGCAGCTCCCGACAGGATAACCACAATGAGCAGTTCTTC; CDR3aa: CASSSRQDNHNEQFF
abundance: -; d_gene: -; v_gene: TRBV24-1; j_gene: TRBJ2-3; CDR3nt: TGTGCCACCAGTGATTCGACCCGTGGGCCAGATACGCAGTATTTT; CDR3aa: CATSDSTRGPDTQYF
abundance: -; d_gene: -; v_gene: TRBV5-6; j_gene: TRBJ2-3; CDR3nt: TGTGCCAGCAGCGTCGGACAGACTAGCACAGATACGCAGTATTTT; CDR3aa: CASSVGQTSTDTQYF
abundance: -; d_gene: TRBD2; v_gene: TRBV2; j_gene: TRBJ2-1; CDR3nt: TGTGCCAGCAGTCAAACTAGCGTATCAACCTACAATGAGCAGTTCTTC; CDR3aa: CASSQTSVSTYNEQFF
abundance: -; d_gene: -; v_gene: TRBV28; j_gene: TRBJ2-6; CDR3nt: TGTGCCAGCACCAGGGGTGGGGCCAACGTCCTGACTTTC; CDR3aa: CASTRGGANVLTF
abundance: -; d_gene: -; v_gene: TRBV10-2; j_gene: TRBJ1-4; CDR3nt: TGCGCCAGCAGTAGGTCGGCGGATGAAAAACTGTTTTTT; CDR3aa: CASSRSADEKLFF
abundance: -; d_gene: TRBD2; v_gene: TRBV5-6; j_gene: TRBJ2-3; CDR3nt: TGTGCCAGCAGCCCCCGGGGCGGGAGGTGGTCTAGCACAGATACGCAGTATTTT; CDR3aa: CASSPRGGRWSSTDTQYF
abundance: -; d_gene: -; v_gene: TRBV13; j_gene: TRBJ2-7; CDR3nt: TGTGCCAGCAGCTTAGGGAGAGCCTACGAGCAGTACTTC; CDR3aa: CASSLGRAYEQYF
abundance: -; d_gene: TRBD2; v_gene: TRBV5-1; j_gene: TRBJ2-1; CDR3nt: TGCGCCAGCAGCGCGACTAGCGGGAGGGAATCCAAGCAGTTCTTC; CDR3aa: CASSATSGRESKQFF
abundance: -; d_gene: TRBD2; v_gene: TRBV27; j_gene: TRBJ2-7; CDR3nt: TGTGCCAGCACAAGAAGCGGGGGGTCGTACGAGCAGTACTTC; CDR3aa: CASTRSGGSYEQYF
abundance: once; d_gene: TRBD2; v_gene: TRBV20-1; j_gene: TRBJ2-1; CDR3nt: TGCAGGGCAAGTCACCCCTCCGGGAGGGTGGCGCGTGAGCAGTTCTTC; CDR3aa: CRASHPSGRVAREQFF
abundance: -; d_gene: TRBD1; v_gene: TRBV27; j_gene: TRBJ1-5; CDR3nt: TGTGCCAGCAGTTTTGGCAGGGGGGACCAGCCCCAGCATTTT; CDR3aa: CASSFGRGDQPQHF
abundance: -; d_gene: TRBD1; v_gene: TRBV5-1; j_gene: TRBJ2-2; CDR3nt: TGCGCCAGCAGCCCCCCCCCGGGACAGGACGACCGGGAGCTGTTTTTT; CDR3aa: CASSPPPGQDDRELFF
abundance: -; d_gene: -; v_gene: TRBV5-1; j_gene: TRBJ2-3; CDR3nt: TGCGCCAGCAGCTTGGTTTGGGGGCCCAGCACAGATACGCAGTATTTT; CDR3aa: CASSLVWGPSTDTQYF
abundance: -; d_gene: TRBD2; v_gene: TRBV27; j_gene: TRBJ2-1; CDR3nt: TGTGCCAGCAGTTTATTTACTAGCGGGGTAGGGTATGAGCAGTTCTTC; CDR3aa: CASSLFTSGVGYEQFF
abundance: -; d_gene: TRBD1; v_gene: TRBV7-9; j_gene: TRBJ2-1; CDR3nt: TGTGCCAGCAGCCCCCGGGACAGAAACAATGAGCAGTTCTTC; CDR3aa: CASSPRDRNNEQFF
abundance: -; d_gene: TRBD2; v_gene: TRBV9; j_gene: TRBJ2-7; CDR3nt: TGTGCCAGCAGCGAAGGGACTAGCGGGAGCGAGCAGTACTTC; CDR3aa: CASSEGTSGSEQYF
abundance: -; d_gene: TRBD1; v_gene: TRBV9; j_gene: TRBJ1-2; CDR3nt: TGTGCCAGCAGCGTAGCCCAATTCTGGACAGGGGGTGGCTACACCTTC; CDR3aa: CASSVAQFWTGGGYTF
abundance: -; d_gene: TRBD1; v_gene: TRBV5-1; j_gene: TRBJ2-5; CDR3nt: TGCGCCAGCAGCTTGGCCCCCCAGGGGGTAGAGACCCAGTACTTC; CDR3aa: CASSLAPQGVETQYF
abundance: -; d_gene: TRBD1; v_gene: TRBV6-5; j_gene: TRBJ1-2; CDR3nt: TGTGCCAGCAGGCGAACAAGGACAGGCATCAGCTACACCTTC; CDR3aa: CASRRTRTGISYTF
abundance: -; d_gene: -; v_gene: TRBV3-1/TRBV3-2; j_gene: TRBJ1-2; CDR3nt: TGTGCCAGCAGCCAAGAGGGGGGATTAGTCAACTATGGCTACACCTTC; CDR3aa: CASSQEGGLVNYGYTF
abundance: once; d_gene: -; v_gene: TRBV4-2; j_gene: TRBJ1-3; CDR3nt: TGTGCCAGCAGCGAAGTCGTTGGAAACACCATATATTTT; CDR3aa: CASSEVVGNTIYF
abundance: -; d_gene: -; v_gene: TRBV7-9; j_gene: TRBJ1-1; CDR3nt: TGTGCCAGCAGCTTAGTTAGCAGGGGCGACGGTGAAGCTTTCTTT; CDR3aa: CASSLVSRGDGEAFF
abundance: -; d_gene: TRBD1; v_gene: TRBV6-6; j_gene: TRBJ2-3; CDR3nt: TGTGCCAGCAGACCCGCGACAGGGACCGGCACAGATACGCAGTATTTT; CDR3aa: CASRPATGTGTDTQYF
abundance: -; d_gene: TRBD1; v_gene: TRBV4-1; j_gene: TRBJ2-1; CDR3nt: TGCGCCAGCAGCCAAGGACTGGACAGGAGCTCCTACAATGAGCAGTTCTTC; CDR3aa: CASSQGLDRSSYNEQFF
abundance: -; d_gene: -; v_gene: TRBV6-5; j_gene: TRBJ1-2; CDR3nt: TGTGCCAGCAAGACGGGGGGGGTTCATGGCTACACCTTC; CDR3aa: CASKTGGVHGYTF
abundance: -; d_gene: -; v_gene: TRBV7-2; j_gene: TRBJ2-2; CDR3nt: TGTGCCAGCAGTCTATCGTCAGGGGGGCCCACCGGGGAGCTGTTTTTT; CDR3aa: CASSLSSGGPTGELFF
abundance: -; d_gene: -; v_gene: TRBV2; j_gene: TRBJ1-6; CDR3nt: TGTGCCAGCAGTGAACGGGGGGGACGTAATTCACCCCTCCACTTT; CDR3aa: CASSERGGRNSPLHF
abundance: -; d_gene: -; v_gene: TRBV27; j_gene: TRBJ2-7; CDR3nt: TGTGCCAGCAGTGCGGCATCTCGGGGACAAGTCGGCGACGAGCAGTACTTC; CDR3aa: CASSAASRGQVGDEQYF
abundance: -; d_gene: TRBD1; v_gene: TRBV6-5; j_gene: TRBJ2-7; CDR3nt: TGTGCCAGCAAAGGACAGGGGGCCTACGAGCAGTACTTC; CDR3aa: CASKGQGAYEQYF
abundance: -; d_gene: -; v_gene: TRBV27; j_gene: TRBJ1-4; CDR3nt: TGTGCCAGCCCACCCCAGGGGAGTGGCGAAAAACTGTTTTTT; CDR3aa: CASPPQGSGEKLFF
abundance: -; d_gene: -; v_gene: TRBV19; j_gene: TRBJ2-1; CDR3nt: TGTCGTTGCGGAGGGCCGCATGAGCAGTTCTTC; CDR3aa: CRCGGPHEQFF
abundance: -; d_gene: TRBD1; v_gene: TRBV5-4; j_gene: TRBJ1-2; CDR3nt: TGTGCCAGCAGCAAGGGACAGGAGGAATATGGCTACACCTTC; CDR3aa: CASSKGQEEYGYTF
abundance: -; d_gene: -; v_gene: TRBV21-1; j_gene: TRBJ1-1; CDR3nt: TGTGCCAGCAGCAAAGATCTGAAGGGGTTGAAAACTGAAGCTTTCTTT; CDR3aa: CASSKDLKGLKTEAFF
abundance: -; d_gene: TRBD1; v_gene: TRBV6-6; j_gene: TRBJ2-7; CDR3nt: TGTGCCAGCACTAAGACAGGGGACGAGCAGTACTTC; CDR3aa: CASTKTGDEQYF
abundance: -; d_gene: TRBD1; v_gene: TRBV27; j_gene: TRBJ2-3; CDR3nt: TGTGCCAGCAGCAGGACAGGAAGGCAGTTAGATACGCAGTATTTT; CDR3aa: CASSRTGRQLDTQYF
abundance: few; d_gene: TRBD2; v_gene: TRBV28; j_gene: TRBJ2-3; CDR3nt: TGTGCCAGCAGTTTATTCGGCAGGGCTAGCGGGGGGACGACAGATACGCAGTATTTT; CDR3aa: CASSLFGRASGGTTDTQYF
abundance: -; d_gene: -; v_gene: TRBV11-2; j_gene: TRBJ1-1; CDR3nt: TGTGCCAGCAGCTTAGATGACACGGAACCTGAAGCTTTCTTT; CDR3aa: CASSLDDTEPEAFF
abundance: -; d_gene: -; v_gene: TRBV3-1/TRBV3-2; j_gene: TRBJ1-1; CDR3nt: TGTGCCAGCAGCACAACTAAACAGGGGAACACTGAAGCTTTCTTT; CDR3aa: CASSTTKQGNTEAFF
abundance: -; d_gene: -; v_gene: TRBV11-1; j_gene: TRBJ2-7; CDR3nt: TGTGCCAGCAGCTTAGGACTAGATGAGCAGTACTTC; CDR3aa: CASSLGLDEQYF
abundance: -; d_gene: -; v_gene: TRBV7-2; j_gene: TRBJ2-7; CDR3nt: TGTGCCAGCAGCTTAGACGGACAGTTTAGCTACGAGCAGTACTTC; CDR3aa: CASSLDGQFSYEQYF
abundance: few; d_gene: -; v_gene: TRBV7-9; j_gene: TRBJ1-1; CDR3nt: TGTGCCACTACGGGGTTCACTGAAGCTTTCTTT; CDR3aa: CATTGFTEAFF
abundance: -; d_gene: -; v_gene: TRBV12-3/TRBV12-4; j_gene: TRBJ1-5; CDR3nt: TGTGCCAGCAGTCTGTACAATCAGCCCCAGCATTTT; CDR3aa: CASSLYNQPQHF
abundance: -; d_gene: -; v_gene: TRBV7-8; j_gene: TRBJ2-7; CDR3nt: TGTGCCAGCAGCTTTCGTACAGGGTCAGGCGAGCAGTACTTC; CDR3aa: CASSFRTGSGEQYF
abundance: -; d_gene: TRBD2; v_gene: TRBV5-1; j_gene: TRBJ2-1; CDR3nt: TGCGCCAGCACCAAAGGGACTAGCGGGAGTTTGGCAAATGAGCAGTTCTTC; CDR3aa: CASTKGTSGSLANEQFF